Listed below are T cell receptor beta chains from one sample, sequenced in a study of Graves' ophthalmopathy and Graves' hyperthyroidism. TCRdb redid the calling of the multiplex PCR reads with MiXCR, one entry per CDR3 protein. The sample lists a few hundred thousand distinct CDR3 sequences, roughly 17% seen once, with 2.4% in the top ten. The sample comprised peripheral blood. Every receptor here comes from an adult woman with stable Graves' hyperthyroidism. The CDR3 runs from the conserved cysteine through the conserved F or W. D genes are given only for firm matches. A clone size is listed for some rows: how often the clone was seen (once, few, many), or a class if it is expanded.

TGTGCCAGCAGTTTGAGGTTCACCTATGGCTACACCTTC,CASSLRFTYGYTF,many,TRBJ1-2,TRBV28,.
TGTGCCAGTAGTGATCTATTTAAGACAGGGGACATCACTGAAGCTTTCTTT,CASSDLFKTGDITEAFF,many,TRBJ1-1,TRBV19,TRBD1
TGCAGCGTCCAGCCGACAGGGGGTGGCGAGCAGTACTTC,CSVQPTGGGEQYF,many,TRBJ2-7,TRBV29-1,TRBD1
TGTGCCAGCAACGGTCCACCGGAACAAGAGACCCAGTACTTC,CASNGPPEQETQYF,many,TRBJ2-5,TRBV28,.
TGCGCCAGCAGCTCAGCAGCGGCCGGGGAGCTGTTTTTT,CASSSAAAGELFF,many,TRBJ2-2,TRBV4-1,.
TGTGCCAGCAACCGCATACTATTAGCAGGGGGTGACACTGAAGCTTTCTTT,CASNRILLAGGDTEAFF,many,TRBJ1-1,TRBV28,TRBD1
TGTGCCAGCACTAGGGGCATACACGAGCAGTACTTC,CASTRGIHEQYF,.,TRBJ2-7,TRBV12-3/TRBV12-4,.
TGCGCCAGCAGCTTGAAACCAATAACTCCGGGACCTCAAGAGACCCAGTACTTC,CASSLKPITPGPQETQYF,.,TRBJ2-5,TRBV5-1,.
TGTGCCAGCAGTTTATCCGGGTTCGATAGTTACGAGCAGTACTTC,CASSLSGFDSYEQYF,many,TRBJ2-7,TRBV27,.
TGTGCCAGCAGTTTACGACAGTACCTCACAGGGCCGAGCTCCTATAATTCACCCCTCCACTTT,CASSLRQYLTGPSSYNSPLHF,many,TRBJ1-6,TRBV28,.
TGTGCCAGCAGTGAATTAGGCGGGAGGGGGTCCGAGCAGTACTTC,CASSELGGRGSEQYF,.,TRBJ2-7,TRBV25-1,TRBD2
TGTGCCAGCAGTTACGCGACAGGGGCTCGGAGCAATCAGCCCCAGCATTTT,CASSYATGARSNQPQHF,.,TRBJ1-5,TRBV6-5,TRBD1
TGCAGTGCTACCTCGGACAGGGACCAAGAGACCCAGTACTTC,CSATSDRDQETQYF,many,TRBJ2-5,TRBV20-1,TRBD1
TGTGCCATCAGCTTGGACAGGGGGAACACTGAAGCTTTCTTT,CAISLDRGNTEAFF,.,TRBJ1-1,TRBV10-3,TRBD1
TGTGCCAGCAGCCTAGGAGTGGGTCCAGTGGTTGCCGGGGAGCTGTTTTTT,CASSLGVGPVVAGELFF,many,TRBJ2-2,TRBV11-2,.
TGTGCCAGCAGATTCAGACTAGCTGGGGGCTACGAGCAGTACTTC,CASRFRLAGGYEQYF,many,TRBJ2-7,TRBV2,TRBD2
TGTGCCAGCAGCTACGGGACTTTAACCTACGAGCAGTACTTC,CASSYGTLTYEQYF,.,TRBJ2-7,TRBV3-1,.
TGTGCCAGCAGGAAGACAGGGTCTAACTATGGCTACACCTTC,CASRKTGSNYGYTF,many,TRBJ1-2,TRBV6-1,TRBD1
TGTGCCAGCAGTCTTAGTTGGGACAGTGAAGCTTTCTTT,CASSLSWDSEAFF,many,TRBJ1-1,TRBV12-3/TRBV12-4,TRBD1